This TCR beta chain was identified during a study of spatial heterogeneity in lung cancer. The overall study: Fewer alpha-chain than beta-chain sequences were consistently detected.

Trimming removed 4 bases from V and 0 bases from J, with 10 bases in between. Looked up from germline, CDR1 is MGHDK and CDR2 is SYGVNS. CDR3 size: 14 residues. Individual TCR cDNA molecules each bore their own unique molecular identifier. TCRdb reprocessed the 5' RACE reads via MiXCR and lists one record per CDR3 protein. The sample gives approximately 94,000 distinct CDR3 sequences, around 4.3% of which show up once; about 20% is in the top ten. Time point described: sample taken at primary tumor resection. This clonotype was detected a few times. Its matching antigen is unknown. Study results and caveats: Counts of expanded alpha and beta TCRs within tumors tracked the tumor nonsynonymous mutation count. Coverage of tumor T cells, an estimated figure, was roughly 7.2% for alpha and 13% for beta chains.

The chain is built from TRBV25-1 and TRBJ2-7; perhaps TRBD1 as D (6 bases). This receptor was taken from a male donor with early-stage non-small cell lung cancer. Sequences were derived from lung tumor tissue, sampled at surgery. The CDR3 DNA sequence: TGTGCCAGCAGTGGGGACACCTACTCCTACGAGCAGTACTTC. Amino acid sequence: CASSGDTYSYEQYF.